This T cell receptor (beta chain) is from a study of shared clonotypes between healthy human individuals. Across the study: CD8 memory received one plate per donor, CD8 naive two, CD4 memory three and CD4 naive three.

As to this clone: The antigen is undetermined.

Investigators divided CD4+ cells into CD45RA+ naive and CD45RA-negative memory subsets. The authors loaded 200 ng DNA, 25,000 to 30,000 T cell genomes, into sorted-subset replicate PCRs. The protocol was immunoSEQ multiplex PCR, while the TCRdb copy is restricted to in-frame clones and leaves out a portion. The sample includes a few million clones, around 92% of them seen just once. Germline CDR1 SQVTM, CDR2 ANQGSEA. The CDR3 runs 14 residues. V lost 4 bases and J lost 4, with 15 bases in between. Points from the study as a whole: Tissue TCR repertoires likely differ from these blood-only repertoires.

The chain is built from TRBV29-1 and TRBJ2-3; no clear D gene. The sequence derives from a man younger than 30 in good health. Some clones in this sample may be carry-over from other donors' samples. The sample comprised naive CD4+ T cells from PBMCs. Subset denoted: CD45RA+ positively selected. The CDR3 DNA follows: TGCAGCGTTGGAGCCATGGTTAGCCCAGATACGCAGTATTTT. This translates into CSVGAMVSPDTQYF.